This TCR beta chain appears in the sequencing data of a study of cytomegalovirus exposure and HLA in healthy donors. Unmatched junction bases numbered 6, after V lost 1 base and J lost 5 bases. This CDR3 has 16 amino acids. Germline V gives CDR1 SGHNT, CDR2 YENEEA. PCR was performed using 60 Vbeta and 13 Jbeta primers. In the original workflow: Counted up in a later analysis, unique TCR beta chains came to approximately 77 million, with around 10 million shared. This table comes from immunoSEQ multiplex PCR, and its TCRdb copy is limited to in-frame clones, with some not included. The DNA was the basis for D and trimming; V, J and clone size are from that table. In the table there are approximately 240,000 clones, about 80% of which are singletons. Study-wide results and limits: One cluster of highly shared sequence variants probably arose as a sequencing artifact. In an earlier analysis, most TCR beta V segments were productive about 87% or about 30% of the time.

As for this clone: Its antigen remains unknown.

The sequenced sample was PBMCs. The sequence was obtained from a woman aged 40 to 55 in good health and CMV-seronegative. The chain has TRBV11-3 and TRBJ2-1, with 9 bases matching TRBD2. This chain's CDR3 is CASSLGGLAGNNEQFF. CDR3 nucleotides: TGTGCCAGCAGCTTAGGCGGGCTAGCGGGGAACAATGAGCAGTTCTTC.